Listed here are 32 T cell receptor beta chains from one sample, sequenced in a study of shared clonotypes between healthy human individuals. The table came from immunoSEQ multiplex PCR; TCRdb's copy has only in-frame clones and leaves some out. This table holds more than 600,000 clones, 92% found once. The naive CD8 subset, CD45RO-negative cells positively selected for CCR7, excluded terminally differentiated effector memory CD45RA+ cells. Sequencing input: naive CD8+ T cells sorted from blood. The source of these receptors is a man under 40 in good health.

This rearrangement joins TRBV19 to TRBJ2-2; 7 bases agree with TRBD1. This CDR3 has 15 amino acids. Per germline, CDR1 LNHDA and CDR2 SQIVND (reference sequence). V gave up 4 bases and J gave up 7 bases; unmatched junction bases: 9. CDR3 residues: CASSTPRDSSGELFF. The CDR3 DNA reads TGTGCCAGTAGTACCCCTCGGGACAGCAGCGGGGAGCTGTTTTTT.

V is TRBV6-6 and J is TRBJ1-4; the D gene is possibly TRBD1 (6 bases). Germline CDR1 MNHNY, CDR2 SVGAGI (reference sequence). Trimming pared 3 bases from V and 4 bases from J, leaving 15 bases between. This CDR3 is 16 amino acids long. The CDR3 nucleotides read TGTGCCAGCAGTTATATACAGGGCCAGCATAATGAAAAACTGTTTTTT. This encodes CASSYIQGQHNEKLFF.

The V and J genes are TRBV27 and TRBJ1-5; 8 bases align to TRBD1. Trimming took 6 bases from V and 4 from J; bases not matched to a gene: 11. The CDR3 is made up of 16 amino acids. Germline V gene lookup returns CDR1 MNHEY and CDR2 SMNVEV (reference sequence). CDR3: CASRTGTGALNQPQHF. CDR3 nucleotide sequence: TGTGCCAGCAGAACCGGGACAGGTGCTCTTAATCAGCCCCAGCATTTT.

This clone was detected only a few times. V and J are TRBV6-4 and TRBJ1-2; D not resolved. Germline V gene lookup returns CDR1 MRHNA and CDR2 SNTAGT. The CDR3 is 12 amino acids. V was pared by 2 bases and J by 6 bases, with 7 bases between. CDR3 bases: TGTGCCAGCAGTGACGAAGGGCATGGCTACACCTTC. It specifies CASSDEGHGYTF.

The chain joins TRBV5-4 to TRBJ2-1; D is undetermined. Germline V gene lookup returns CDR1 SGHNT and CDR2 YYREEE (reference sequence). This CDR3 comprises 12 residues. V was clipped by 7 bases and J by 3 bases, with 8 bases between them. CDR3 sequence: CASLDGYNEQFF. CDR3 bases: TGTGCCAGCTTGGACGGCTACAATGAGCAGTTCTTC.

In its sample, this clone was seen once. Other DNA variants within this sample encode the same CDR3. This sequence joins TRBV6-5 and TRBJ2-7; 11 bases are shared with TRBD1. V trimming: 6 bases; J trimming: 3 bases; junction bases outside the gene matches: 4. The CDR3 is made up of 14 amino acids. CDR1 and CDR2 from the germline V gene are MNHEY and SVGAGI. The CDR3 protein is CASSFGTGGYEQYF. CDR3 DNA: TGTGCCAGCAGCTTTGGGACAGGGGGCTACGAGCAGTACTTC.

This chain links TRBV19 with TRBJ2-7; no reliable D call. The CDR3 is 15 amino acids. Per the germline V gene, CDR1 is LNHDA and CDR2 is SQIVND (reference sequence). Trimming pared 4 bases from V and 0 bases from J, leaving 13 bases between. The DNA for the CDR3 is TGTGCCAGTAGTAAGGTTGGGCGGAGCTCCTACGAGCAGTACTTC. It specifies CASSKVGRSSYEQYF.

The chain joins TRBV7-9 to TRBJ2-5; tentative D call: TRBD1 (7 bases). The germline gives CDR1 SEHNR, CDR2 FQNEAQ (reference sequence). The CDR3 is made up of 15 amino acids. Trimming pared 5 bases from V and 1 base from J, leaving 14 bases between. The CDR3 protein is CASSPRGTAQETQYF. CDR3 in DNA: TGTGCCAGCAGCCCTCGGGGGACAGCCCAAGAGACCCAGTACTTC.

The chain couples TRBV29-1 to TRBJ2-7, with TRBD2 as a possible D gene (6 bases). This CDR3 is 12 amino acids long. V was trimmed by 5 bases and J by 4 bases, leaving 12 bases between them. Germline CDR1 is SQVTM and CDR2 is ANQGSEA. In nucleotides, the CDR3 is TGCAGCGTTCTAGCGACAGCGTACGAGCAGTACTTC. Translation: CSVLATAYEQYF.

The chain joins TRBV6-5 to TRBJ2-1; 10 positions match TRBD1. The J segment lost 7 bases and the V segment lost 8 bases, leaving 2 bases of the junction unmatched. The V gene's germline CDR1 is MNHEY and CDR2 SVGAGI. The CDR3 has 12 residues. DNA for the CDR3: TGTGCCAGCGGACAGGGGGATAATGAGCAGTTCTTC. Protein sequence: CASGQGDNEQFF.

Concerning this clone itself: Additional DNA sequences in this sample encode the identical CDR3. V is TRBV7-9 and J is TRBJ2-2; D gene uncertain. This CDR3 has 12 residues. The germline V and J ends were trimmed by 5 bases and 4 bases, with 5 bases remaining between them. CDR1 is SEHNR and CDR2 is FQNEAQ in the germline V gene (reference sequence). The CDR3 is CASSPSTGELFF. The CDR3 DNA is TGTGCCAGCAGCCCGAGCACCGGGGAGCTGTTTTTT.

CDR3 DNA sequence: TGTGCCAGCAGTTTACGGGGAACTGAAGCTTTCTTT. Its translation is CASSLRGTEAFF. V is TRBV28 and J is TRBJ1-1; D uncertain. CDR1 is MDHEN, CDR2 SYDVKM, per germline. This CDR3 is 12 amino acids long. V was cut by 2 bases and J by 5 bases, with 6 bases left in between.

The rearrangement joins TRBV7-9 to TRBJ2-7, with 7 bases fitting TRBD1. Germline V gene lookup returns CDR1 SEHNR and CDR2 FQNEAQ (reference sequence). Trimming at V came to 4 bases and at J to 1 base, leaving 13 bases not matched to a gene. The CDR3 has 17 residues. The DNA of the CDR3 is TGTGCCAGCAGCTCCACCGACAAACGGGACAGTTCCTACGAGCAGTACTTC. It codes for CASSSTDKRDSSYEQYF. Variable domain in full (rest from reference TRBV7-9 and TRBJ2-7): DTGVSQNPRHKITKRGQNVTFRCDPISEHNRLYWYRQTLGQGPEFLTYFQNEAQLEKSRLLSDRFSAERPKGSFSTLEIQRTEQGDSAMYLCASSSTDKRDSSYEQYFGPGTRLTVT.

The rearrangement links TRBV9 to TRBJ2-1; TRBD2 agrees at 8 bases. J lost 5 bases, V lost 1 base, and 2 bases had no gene match. This CDR3 has 14 residues. Germline V gene lookup returns CDR1 SGDLS and CDR2 YYNGEE. CDR3 loop: CASSVSGGNNEQFF. In DNA form, the CDR3 reads TGTGCCAGCAGCGTAAGCGGGGGCAACAATGAGCAGTTCTTC.

This clone was seen a single time. This chain uses TRBV27 with TRBJ1-1, with 10 bases lining up with TRBD1. Germline V CDR1 and CDR2: MNHEY, SMNVEV (reference sequence). There are 15 residues in the CDR3. J lost 5 bases, V lost 7 bases, and 10 bases had no gene match. This chain's CDR3 is CASIGQGQGFTEAFF. Written as DNA, the CDR3 is TGTGCCAGCATTGGTCAGGGACAGGGGTTTACTGAAGCTTTCTTT.

The chain has TRBV5-4 and TRBJ2-3; D might be TRBD1 (8 bases). Germline lookup yields CDR1 SGHNT and CDR2 YYREEE (reference sequence). Between the trimmed V and J ends, which lost 3 bases and 0 bases, there was a span of 20 bases. The CDR3 sequence is 18 residues long. The CDR3 here is CASSSTGVERESTDTQYF. Written as DNA, the CDR3 is TGTGCCAGCAGCTCGACAGGGGTTGAGCGGGAAAGCACAGATACGCAGTATTTT.

The genes are TRBV7-9 and TRBJ2-3, with D possibly TRBD1 on 5 matching bases. Germline V lookup: CDR1 SEHNR, CDR2 FQNEAQ (reference sequence). Trimming shortened V by 5 bases and J by 0 bases, and 15 bases separated the two germline ends. This CDR3 is 16 amino acids long. The CDR3 spells CASSPADTLSTDTQYF. CDR3 DNA sequence: TGTGCCAGCAGCCCCGCGGACACCCTTAGCACAGATACGCAGTATTTT.

The V gene is TRBV7-9, the J gene TRBJ2-7, with 15 bases identical to TRBD2. In germline, CDR1 is SEHNR, CDR2 FQNEAQ (reference sequence). With V trimmed by 2 bases and J by 3 bases, 8 bases remained unmatched. The CDR3 is 18 residues long. CDR3 amino acids: CASSLLGLAGGHDYEQYF. The CDR3 DNA is TGTGCCAGCAGCTTACTGGGACTAGCGGGAGGCCATGACTACGAGCAGTACTTC.

The chain is built from TRBV25-1 and TRBJ1-1; no clear D. V lost 5 bases and J 4 bases, leaving 11 bases between the germline ends. Germline V gives CDR1 MGHDK, CDR2 SYGVNS. This CDR3 has 13 residues. CDR3 DNA: TGTGCCAGCAGTAGACGTTTCGGCACTGAAGCTTTCTTT. Protein product: CASSRRFGTEAFF.

The chain couples TRBV25-1 to TRBJ1-5; D ambiguous. Trimming pared 1 base from V and 9 bases from J, leaving 16 bases between. CDR1 is MGHDK and CDR2 is SYGVNS in the germline V gene. The CDR3 totals 15 residues. CDR3 coding DNA: TGTGCCAGCAGTGAATTCTCTGCACCCCCTGGGCCCCAGCATTTT. Its translation: CASSEFSAPPGPQHF. Filled out from reference TRBV25-1 and TRBJ1-5, the complete variable domain reads EADIYQTPRYLVIGTGKKITLECSQTMGHDKMYWYQQDPGMELHLIHYSYGVNSTEKGDLSSESTVSRIRTEHFPLTLESARPSHTSQYLCASSEFSAPPGPQHFGDGTRLSIL.

The chain uses TRBV7-9 and TRBJ2-5; no clear D. V lost 5 bases and J lost 1, with 5 bases in between. Germline V gene data show CDR1 as SEHNR and CDR2 as FQNEAQ (reference sequence). The CDR3 runs to 12 residues. The CDR3 sequence: CASSNLQETQYF. In nucleotides, the CDR3 is TGTGCCAGCAGCAACCTCCAAGAGACCCAGTACTTC.

The chain recombines TRBV11-3 with TRBJ2-3; D gene uncertain. V was shortened by 1 base and J by 2 bases, with 7 bases between the two germline ends. Germline V gene data show CDR1 as SGHNT and CDR2 as YENEEA. The CDR3 sequence is 14 residues long. The CDR3 region is CASSLVPYTDTQYF. In DNA form, the CDR3 reads TGTGCCAGCAGCTTAGTCCCCTACACAGATACGCAGTATTTT.

The rearrangement links TRBV5-6 to TRBJ2-7; no clear D gene. Germline-derived CDR1 and CDR2 are SGHDT and YYEEEE. Trimming took 0 bases from V and 3 from J, leaving 13 bases between them. The CDR3 runs 15 residues. CDR3 nucleotide sequence: TGTGCCAGCAGCTTGGGGGCTAGGGATGACTACGAGCAGTACTTC. Protein: CASSLGARDDYEQYF.

The chain couples TRBV7-8 to TRBJ2-7, with D perhaps matching TRBD2 (6 bases). V was shortened by 4 bases and J by 4 bases, with 17 bases between the two germline ends. This CDR3 is 15 amino acids long. In germline, CDR1 is SGHVS, CDR2 FQNEAQ. This CDR3 reads CASSSEMDYQYEQYF. CDR3 nucleotides: TGTGCCAGCAGCTCAGAAATGGACTACCAATACGAGCAGTACTTC. The full variable domain, its missing parts supplied by reference TRBV7-8 and TRBJ2-7, is GAGVSQSPRYKVAKRGQDVALRCDPISGHVSLFWYQQALGQGPEFLTYFQNEAQLDKSGLPSDRFFAERPEGSVSTLKIQRTQQEDSAVYLCASSSEMDYQYEQYFGPGTRLTVT.

This chain connects TRBV5-5 to TRBJ2-7, with D unclear. Trimming took 4 bases from V and 3 from J, leaving 14 bases between them. The germline CDR1 and CDR2 sequences are SGHKS and YYEKEE (reference sequence). The CDR3 is 14 residues long. This CDR3 reads CASSQGFSDYEQYF. The CDR3 DNA reads TGTGCCAGCAGCCAAGGCTTCAGCGACTACGAGCAGTACTTC.

The chain employs TRBV27 and TRBJ2-5; D might be TRBD1 (5 bases). Germline V lookup: CDR1 MNHEY, CDR2 SMNVEV (reference sequence). CDR3 length equals 14 residues. Trimming removed 3 bases at V and 4 bases at J, with 12 bases between. In DNA form, the CDR3 reads TGTGCCAGCAGTTTGGCAGGGTTGGGAGAGACCCAGTACTTC. Translating gives CASSLAGLGETQYF.

This sequence joins TRBV9 and TRBJ2-1, with 10 bases identical to TRBD2. The J segment lost 8 bases and the V segment lost 3 bases, leaving 8 bases of the junction unmatched. Per germline, CDR1 SGDLS and CDR2 YYNGEE. The CDR3 is made up of 15 amino acids. The chain's CDR3 is CASSGGTSALHEQFF. CDR3 sequence (DNA): TGTGCCAGCAGCGGTGGGACTAGCGCTCTACATGAGCAGTTCTTC.

As to this clone: One junction end disagrees with the germline gene, perhaps due to a read error. Other DNA sequences in this specimen translate into the identical CDR3. This rearrangement joins TRBV7-9 to TRBJ2-3; D may match TRBD1 or TRBD2 (5 bases each). Germline lookup yields CDR1 SEHNR and CDR2 FQNEAQ (reference sequence). The CDR3 contains 14 residues. CDR3 nucleotides: TGTGCCAGCAGTTTAGGACCGGGGACCGATACGCAGTATTTT. Its translation is CASSLGPGTDTQYF.

The rearrangement joins TRBV15 to TRBJ2-1, with D uncertain. Germline values: CDR1 LNHNV, CDR2 YYDKDF (reference sequence). The CDR3 runs 15 residues. V was pared by 0 bases and J by 8 bases, with 14 bases between. CDR3 residues: CATSRDRGGPDEQFF. CDR3 DNA sequence: TGTGCCACCAGCAGAGACCGCGGCGGACCGGATGAGCAGTTCTTC.

This clone was seen only a few times. The gene calls are TRBV9 and TRBJ2-7, with D possibly matching TRBD1 (5 bases). The CDR3 runs 15 residues. The V gene's germline CDR1 is SGDLS and CDR2 YYNGEE. Trimming pared 4 bases from V and 1 base from J, leaving 15 bases between. The chain's CDR3 is CASSPRSAGSYEQYF. DNA for the CDR3: TGTGCCAGCAGCCCGCGGTCAGCAGGGTCCTACGAGCAGTACTTC.

The chain couples TRBV25-1 to TRBJ2-2, with D uncertain. The germline gives CDR1 MGHDK, CDR2 SYGVNS. The ends were cut back, 2 bases at V and 7 bases at J, with 5 bases in the middle. CDR3 length: 12 residues. CDR3 loop: CASSEILGELFF. CDR3 sequence (DNA): TGTGCCAGCAGTGAAATCCTCGGGGAGCTGTTTTTT.

About this clone: A junction end diverges from the germline sequence, so it may reflect a read error. The CDR3 bases are TGTGCCAGCAGTTTAGCCCCCGGGCCATCCTACGAGCAGTACTTC. Encoded protein: CASSLAPGPSYEQYF. The chain employs TRBV11-3 and TRBJ2-7, with D unresolved. CDR3 length: 15 amino acids. Germline V gene lookup returns CDR1 SGHNT and CDR2 YENEEA. Full variable domain (remainder filled in from reference TRBV11-3 and TRBJ2-7): EAGVVQSPRYKIIEKKQPVAFWCNPISGHNTLYWYLQNLGQGPELLIRYENEEAVDDSQLPKDRFSAERLKGVDSTLKIQPAELGDSAVYLCASSLAPGPSYEQYFGPGTRLTVT.